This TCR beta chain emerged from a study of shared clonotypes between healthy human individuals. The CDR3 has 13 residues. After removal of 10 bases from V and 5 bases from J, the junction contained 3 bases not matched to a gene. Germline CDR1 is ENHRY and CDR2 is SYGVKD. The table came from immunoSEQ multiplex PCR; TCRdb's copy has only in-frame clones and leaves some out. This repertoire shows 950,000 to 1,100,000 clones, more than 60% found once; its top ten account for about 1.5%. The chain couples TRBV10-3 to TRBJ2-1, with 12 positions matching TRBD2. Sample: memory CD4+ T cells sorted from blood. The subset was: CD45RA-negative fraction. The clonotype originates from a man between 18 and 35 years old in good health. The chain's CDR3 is CATSSGGDNEQFF. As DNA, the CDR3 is TGTGCCACCTCTAGCGGGGGGGACAATGAGCAGTTCTTC.